This T cell receptor beta chain was profiled in a study of blood T cell repertoires in COVID-19. Sequenced by immunoSEQ multiplex PCR; TCRdb stores in-frame clones only, minus some. The sample has 110,000 or so clones, roughly 85% seen once. The sequence came from a human donor in a cohort sampled during active COVID-19. Input material: peripheral blood.

The chain's CDR3 is CASSDGVAREQYF. For the CDR3, the DNA is TGTGCCAGCAGCGACGGGGTGGCGAGGGAGCAGTACTTC. This chain joins TRBV6-5 and TRBJ2-7, with D maybe TRBD2 (5 bases). V was trimmed by 6 bases and J by 7 bases, leaving 16 bases between them. This CDR3 comprises 13 residues. Germline values: CDR1 MNHEY, CDR2 SVGAGI.